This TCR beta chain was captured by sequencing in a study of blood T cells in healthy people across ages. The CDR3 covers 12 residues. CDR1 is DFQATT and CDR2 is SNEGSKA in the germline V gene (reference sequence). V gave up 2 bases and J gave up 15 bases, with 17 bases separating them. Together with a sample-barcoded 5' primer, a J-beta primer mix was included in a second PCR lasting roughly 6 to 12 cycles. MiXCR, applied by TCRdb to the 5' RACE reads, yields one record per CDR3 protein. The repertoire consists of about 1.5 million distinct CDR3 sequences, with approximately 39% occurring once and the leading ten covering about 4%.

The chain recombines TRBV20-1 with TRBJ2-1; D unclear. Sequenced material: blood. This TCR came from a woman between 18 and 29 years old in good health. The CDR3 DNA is TGCAGTGCTAGAAAGTACGGAGCCCCATCGTTCTTC. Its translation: CSARKYGAPSFF.